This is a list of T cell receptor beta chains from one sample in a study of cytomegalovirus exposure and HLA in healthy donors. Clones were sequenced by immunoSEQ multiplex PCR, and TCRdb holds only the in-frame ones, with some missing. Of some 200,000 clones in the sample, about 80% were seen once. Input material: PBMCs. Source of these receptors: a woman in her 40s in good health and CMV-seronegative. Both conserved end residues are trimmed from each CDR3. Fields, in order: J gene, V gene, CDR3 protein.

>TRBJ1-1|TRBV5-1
ASREGSNTEAF
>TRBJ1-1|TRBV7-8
ASSSHPGTGRFVTEAF
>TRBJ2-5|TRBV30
AWATTGVETQY
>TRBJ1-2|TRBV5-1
ASTDRVDGYT
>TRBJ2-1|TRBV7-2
ASSLDRQEQF
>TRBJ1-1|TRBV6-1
ASSPSGRSTEAF
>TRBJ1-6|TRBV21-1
ASSSQAGYNSPLH
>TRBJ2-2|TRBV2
ASSPQGELNTGELF
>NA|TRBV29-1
SVLTGEIIYEQY
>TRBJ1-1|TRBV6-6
ASSSRGGESVTEAF
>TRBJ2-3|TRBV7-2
ASSLTLAGPSTDTQY
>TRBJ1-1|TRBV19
ASSISGGEGAEAF
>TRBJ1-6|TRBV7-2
ASSSRTGANSPLH
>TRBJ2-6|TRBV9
ASSVTGSSPGANVLT
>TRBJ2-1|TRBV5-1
ASSLARESGGLNEQF
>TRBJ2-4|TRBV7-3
ASSPSPGAKNIQY
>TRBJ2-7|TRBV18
ASSPGAGQGAREQY
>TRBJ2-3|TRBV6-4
ASSSTGGTDTQY
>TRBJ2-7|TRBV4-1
ASSQDASGGISSYEQY
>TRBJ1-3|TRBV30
AWRAGTDGNTIY
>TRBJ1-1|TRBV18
ASSPPLGTGVTEAF
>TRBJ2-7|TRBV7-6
ASSPGTGGSYEQY
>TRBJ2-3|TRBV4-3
ASSQDLWAGGGTDTQY
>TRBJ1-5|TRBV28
ASSFRSNNQPQH
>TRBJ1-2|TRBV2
ASKQGAQDGYT
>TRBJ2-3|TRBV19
ASSDSSGGDTQY
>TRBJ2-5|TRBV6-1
ASSRTGARAQY
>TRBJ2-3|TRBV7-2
ASSPQLAGAGDTQY
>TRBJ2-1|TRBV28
ALSGTGKNEQF
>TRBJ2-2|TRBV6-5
ASSYEGFTGELF
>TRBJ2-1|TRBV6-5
ASSYDRSSYNEQF
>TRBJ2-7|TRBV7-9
ASSSSFFGFEQY
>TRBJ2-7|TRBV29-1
SVVQGTPYEQY
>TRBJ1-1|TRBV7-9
ASSLVSGARRHTEAF
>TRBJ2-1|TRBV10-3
AISATSGGYNEQF
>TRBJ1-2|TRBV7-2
ASSSRGGRLDYT
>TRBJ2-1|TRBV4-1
ASSQEDRGLDEQF
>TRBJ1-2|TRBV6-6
ASSPPTGGNDGYT
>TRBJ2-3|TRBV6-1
ASRVVSSDTQY
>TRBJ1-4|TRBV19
ASSIYEKLF